The 8 T cell receptor beta chains presented below share a single source sample, sequenced in a study of T-cell reconstitution after alpha-beta-depleted transplantation in children. TCRbeta library preparation incorporated unique molecular identifiers. TCRdb independently ran MiXCR on the PCR reads; one entry per CDR3 protein. Among more than 400,000 distinct CDR3 sequences, 43% were seen once, and the ten largest hold approximately 25%. This specimen was PBMCs, taken before TCRalphabeta/CD19-depleted stem cell transplant. The receptors were gathered from a girl aged 2 to 9 with aplastic anemia, due to receive a stem cell transplant.

J is TRBJ2-7 and V is TRBV27; the D gene is possibly TRBD2 (5 bases). Germline V gives CDR1 MNHEY, CDR2 SMNVEV (reference sequence). V was cut by 2 bases and J by 3 bases, with 11 bases left in between. This CDR3 contains 14 residues. The CDR3 loop is CASSLGIAGYEQYF. For the CDR3, the DNA is TGTGCCAGCAGTTTAGGAATCGCGGGCTACGAGCAGTACTTC.

This clonotype was seen many times. The CDR3 is CASTIFPGLAGPDTTDTQYF. In DNA, the CDR3 is TGTGCCAGCACCATTTTTCCGGGACTAGCGGGACCCGATACCACAGATACGCAGTATTTT. The chain joins TRBV7-8 to TRBJ2-3, with TRBD2 matching 13 bases. The V gene end was trimmed by 7 bases and the J gene end by 2 bases; junction bases not matched to a gene: 18. The CDR3 sequence is 20 residues long. Germline assignment: CDR1 SGHVS and CDR2 FQNEAQ. Full variable domain (rest looked up from reference TRBV7-8 and TRBJ2-3): GAGVSQSPRYKVAKRGQDVALRCDPISGHVSLFWYQQALGQGPEFLTYFQNEAQLDKSGLPSDRFFAERPEGSVSTLKIQRTQQEDSAVYLCASTIFPGLAGPDTTDTQYFGPGTRLTVL.

The gene calls are TRBV27 and TRBJ2-1, with D maybe TRBD2 (6 bases). This CDR3 spans 14 amino acids. V lost 9 bases to trimming and J lost 7 bases, with 19 bases between them. Germline V gene lookup returns CDR1 MNHEY and CDR2 SMNVEV (reference sequence). CDR3 DNA: TGTGCCAGTCGGGCTAGCGCTGGGGGGAATGAGCAGTTCTTC. Translation: CASRASAGGNEQFF.

This clonotype was detected ten times or more. The J gene is TRBJ1-1, the V gene TRBV11-2; 9 nucleotides line up with TRBD1. V lost 4 bases to trimming and J lost 1 base; unmatched junction nucleotides: 7. CDR3 length equals 16 residues. Germline CDR1 reads SGHAT; CDR2 reads FQNNGV. CDR3 DNA sequence: TGTGCCAGCAGCTCGGGACAGGGATGGGGGAACACTGAAGCTTTCTTT. Translation gives CASSSGQGWGNTEAFF. Looking up the rest from reference TRBV11-2 and TRBJ1-1 gives the full variable domain: EAGVAQSPRYKIIEKRQSVAFWCNPISGHATLYWYQQILGQGPKLLIQFQNNGVVDDSQLPKDRFSAERLKGVDSTLKIQPAKLEDSAVYLCASSSGQGWGNTEAFFGQGTRLTVV.

The sample holds a few counts of this clonotype. This rearrangement joins TRBV14 to TRBJ2-1; 7 bases agree with TRBD2. V trimming: 4 bases; J trimming: 3 bases; junction bases outside the gene matches: 9. The CDR3 has 16 residues. Germline V gene lookup returns CDR1 SGHDN and CDR2 FVKESK. The CDR3 sequence: CASSRLRSGYYNEQFF. CDR3 DNA sequence: TGTGCCAGCAGCCGCTTACGTAGCGGGTACTACAATGAGCAGTTCTTC.

The CDR3 DNA follows: TGTGCCACCCGTACCGCGTATACCGGGGAGCTGTTTTTT. This codes for CATRTAYTGELFF. This chain links TRBV12-3 or TRBV12-4 with TRBJ2-2; D remains ambiguous. V was cut by 10 bases and J by 5 bases, with 14 bases left in between. There are 13 residues in the CDR3.

This clonotype was counted many times. The rearrangement links TRBV28 to TRBJ2-7; a weak D match, TRBD2 (6 bases). The CDR3 sequence is 16 residues long. Germline V gene data show CDR1 as MDHEN and CDR2 as SYDVKM. V was trimmed by 5 bases and J by 4 bases, leaving 21 bases between them. The CDR3 DNA reads TGTGCCAGCAGTCCCCTTAGCGGAAGCACGACGTACGAGCAGTACTTC. Translating gives CASSPLSGSTTYEQYF.

The sample holds a few counts of this clonotype. CDR3 sequence (DNA): TGTGCCAGCAGCGTAGACGGAGCGGGAGGAGGAGATACGCAGTATTTT. This gives the protein CASSVDGAGGGDTQYF. The chain couples TRBV9 to TRBJ2-3; the match to TRBD2 covers 9 bases. This CDR3 region has 16 residues. V was pared by 0 bases and J by 5 bases, with 7 bases of the junction left unmatched. Looked up from germline, CDR1 is SGDLS and CDR2 is YYNGEE.